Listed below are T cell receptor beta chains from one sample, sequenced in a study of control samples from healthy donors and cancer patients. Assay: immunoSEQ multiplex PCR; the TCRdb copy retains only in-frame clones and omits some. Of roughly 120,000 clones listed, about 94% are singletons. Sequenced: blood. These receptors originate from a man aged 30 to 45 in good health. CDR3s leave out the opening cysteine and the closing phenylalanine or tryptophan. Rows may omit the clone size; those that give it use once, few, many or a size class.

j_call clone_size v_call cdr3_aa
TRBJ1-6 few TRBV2 ASSDGYRVNNSPLH
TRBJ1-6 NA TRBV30 AWSPDRGFTSPLH
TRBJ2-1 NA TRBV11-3 ASSLEAAGSYNEQF
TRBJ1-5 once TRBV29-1 SAGGSGNQPQH
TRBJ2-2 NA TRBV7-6 ASSSRTQPTGELF
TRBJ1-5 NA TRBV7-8 ASSDIRQGRNQPQH
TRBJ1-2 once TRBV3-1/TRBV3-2 ASSQGGRPGPYYGYT
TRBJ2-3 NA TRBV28 ASSEIRATDTQY
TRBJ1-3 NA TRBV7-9 ASSGQGAENTIY
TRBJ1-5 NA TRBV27 ASSPLYGGHSNQPQH
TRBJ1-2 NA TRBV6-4 ASKAGGSESYGYT
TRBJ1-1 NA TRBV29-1 SVRDRVAEAF
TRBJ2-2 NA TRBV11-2 ASSLARPGLAPGELF
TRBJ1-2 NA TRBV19 ASSPRGERGATYGYT
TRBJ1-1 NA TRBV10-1 ASSRDSLNTEAF
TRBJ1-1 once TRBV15 ATSRGEEGEGTEAF
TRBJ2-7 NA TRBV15 ATSRGQGSYEQY
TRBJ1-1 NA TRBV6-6 ASSPRGRGRTEAF
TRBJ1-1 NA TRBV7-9 ASSSLQGGDTEAF
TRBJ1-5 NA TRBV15 ATSRENWGGNQPQH
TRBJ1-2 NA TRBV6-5 ASSFTGSLFYGYT
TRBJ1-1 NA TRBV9 ASSPQLSPSTEAF
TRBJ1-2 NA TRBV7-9 ASSSTSLRQGVRGYT
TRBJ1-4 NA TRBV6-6 ASSRLRQGKGEKLF
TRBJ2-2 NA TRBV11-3 ASSLAGTGVATGELF
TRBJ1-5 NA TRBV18 ASSQGSNQPQH
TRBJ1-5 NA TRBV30 AWRSQGDFGAQH
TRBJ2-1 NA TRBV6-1 ASSEDKVVYNEQF
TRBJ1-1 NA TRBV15 ATSYQGPMAF
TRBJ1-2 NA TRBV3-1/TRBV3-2 ASSLSPEGGLNGYT
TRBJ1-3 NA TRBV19 ASSIGASSGNTIY
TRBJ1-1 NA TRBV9 ASTYPLAVQNTEAF
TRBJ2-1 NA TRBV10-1 ASSSGGINEQF
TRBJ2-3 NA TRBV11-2 ASSSQGGTDTQY
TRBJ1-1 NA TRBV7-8 ASSLARENTEAF
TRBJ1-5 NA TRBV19 ASSPRTSRGGVIYSNQPQH
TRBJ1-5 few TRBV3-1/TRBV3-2 ASSQAYSNQPQH
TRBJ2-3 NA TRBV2 ASSEQRGNTDTQY
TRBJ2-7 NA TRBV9 ASSVRDIATEQY
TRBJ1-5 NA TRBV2 ASSEEGNQPQH
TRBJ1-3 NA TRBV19 ASSRQRGSGNTIY
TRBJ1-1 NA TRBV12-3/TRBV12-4 ASSGGVTEAF
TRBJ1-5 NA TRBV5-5 ASSSRVWTGPNQPQH
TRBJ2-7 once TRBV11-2 ASSLERAGFEQY
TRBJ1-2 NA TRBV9 ASSPGGTDGYT
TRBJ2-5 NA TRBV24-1 ATSDPLRETQY
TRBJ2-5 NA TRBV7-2 ASSLAGGVGGTQY
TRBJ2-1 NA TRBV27 ASSGTGGNEQF
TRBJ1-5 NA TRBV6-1 ASSATGGEDNQPQH
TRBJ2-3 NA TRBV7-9 ASSLSIGNTDTQY
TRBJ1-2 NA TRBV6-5 ASNYASGAYGYT
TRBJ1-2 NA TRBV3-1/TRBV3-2 ASSDRADGYT
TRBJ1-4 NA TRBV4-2 ASSQPLPDGSARECLF
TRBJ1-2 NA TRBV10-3 AISEGQGAYGYT